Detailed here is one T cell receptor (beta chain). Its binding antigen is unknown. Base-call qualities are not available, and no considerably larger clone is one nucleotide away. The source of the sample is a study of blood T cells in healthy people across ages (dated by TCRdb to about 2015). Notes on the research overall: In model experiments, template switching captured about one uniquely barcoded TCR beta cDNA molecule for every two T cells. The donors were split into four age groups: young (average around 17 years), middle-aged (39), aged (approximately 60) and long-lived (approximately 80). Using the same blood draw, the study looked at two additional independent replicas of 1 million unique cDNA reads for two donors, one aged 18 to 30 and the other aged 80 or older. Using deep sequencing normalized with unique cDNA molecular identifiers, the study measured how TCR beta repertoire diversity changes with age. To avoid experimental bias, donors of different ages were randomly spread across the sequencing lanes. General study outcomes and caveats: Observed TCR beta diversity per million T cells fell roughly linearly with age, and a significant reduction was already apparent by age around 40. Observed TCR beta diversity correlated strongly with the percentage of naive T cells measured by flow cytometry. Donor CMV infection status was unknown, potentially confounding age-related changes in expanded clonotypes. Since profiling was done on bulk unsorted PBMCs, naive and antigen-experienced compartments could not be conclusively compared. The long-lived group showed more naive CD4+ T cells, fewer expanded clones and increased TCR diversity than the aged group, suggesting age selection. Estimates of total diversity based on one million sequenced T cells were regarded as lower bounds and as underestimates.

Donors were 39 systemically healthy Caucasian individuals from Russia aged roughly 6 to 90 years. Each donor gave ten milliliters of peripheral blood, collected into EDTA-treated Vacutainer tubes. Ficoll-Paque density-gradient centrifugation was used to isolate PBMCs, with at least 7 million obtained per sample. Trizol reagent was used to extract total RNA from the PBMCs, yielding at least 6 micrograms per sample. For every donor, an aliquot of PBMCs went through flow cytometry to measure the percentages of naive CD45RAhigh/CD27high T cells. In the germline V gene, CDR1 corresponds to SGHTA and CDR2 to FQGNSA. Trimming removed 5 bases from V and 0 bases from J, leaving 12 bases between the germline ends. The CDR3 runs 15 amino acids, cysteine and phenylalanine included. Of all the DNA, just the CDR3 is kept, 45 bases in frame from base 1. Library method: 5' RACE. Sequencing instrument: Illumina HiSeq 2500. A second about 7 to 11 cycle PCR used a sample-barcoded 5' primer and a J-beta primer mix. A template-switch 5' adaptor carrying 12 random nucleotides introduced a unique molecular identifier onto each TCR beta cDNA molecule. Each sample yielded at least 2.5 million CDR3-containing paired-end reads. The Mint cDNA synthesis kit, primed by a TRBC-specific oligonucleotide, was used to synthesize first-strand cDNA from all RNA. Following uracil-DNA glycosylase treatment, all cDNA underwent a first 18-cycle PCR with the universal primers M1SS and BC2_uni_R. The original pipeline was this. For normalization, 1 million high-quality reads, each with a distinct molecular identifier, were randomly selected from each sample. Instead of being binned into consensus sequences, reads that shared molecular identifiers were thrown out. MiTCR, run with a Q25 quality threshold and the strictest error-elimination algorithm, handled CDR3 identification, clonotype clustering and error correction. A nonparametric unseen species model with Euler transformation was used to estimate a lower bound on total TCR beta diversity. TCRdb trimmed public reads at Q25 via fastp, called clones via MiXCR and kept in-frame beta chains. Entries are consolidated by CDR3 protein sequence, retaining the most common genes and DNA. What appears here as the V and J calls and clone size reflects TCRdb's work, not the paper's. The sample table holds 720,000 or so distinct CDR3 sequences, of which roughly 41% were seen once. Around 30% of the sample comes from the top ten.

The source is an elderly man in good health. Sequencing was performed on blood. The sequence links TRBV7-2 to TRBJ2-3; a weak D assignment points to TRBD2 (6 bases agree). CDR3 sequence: CASSVTSRSTDTQYF. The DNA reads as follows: TGTGCCAGCAGCGTTACTAGCAGAAGCACAGATACGCAGTATTTT.